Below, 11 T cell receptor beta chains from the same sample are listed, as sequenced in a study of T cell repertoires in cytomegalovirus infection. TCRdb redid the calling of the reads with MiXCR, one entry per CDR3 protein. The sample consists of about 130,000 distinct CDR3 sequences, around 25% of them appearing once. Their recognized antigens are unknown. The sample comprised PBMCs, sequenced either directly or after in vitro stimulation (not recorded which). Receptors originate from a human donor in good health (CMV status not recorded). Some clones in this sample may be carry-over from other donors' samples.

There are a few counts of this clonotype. The CDR3 nucleotides read TGTGCCAGCAGCTCATCGAGGAATGAGCAGTTCTTC. Translated, it gives CASSSSRNEQFF. The chain has TRBV5-6 and TRBJ2-1; unclear D gene. Trimming cost V 3 bases and J 7 bases, with 8 bases left between them. CDR1 and CDR2 (germline): SGHDT, YYEEEE. The length of the CDR3 is 12 residues. Variable domain in full (rest from reference TRBV5-6 and TRBJ2-1): DAGVTQSPTHLIKTRGQQVTLRCSPKSGHDTVSWYQQALGQGPQFIFQYYEEEERQRGNFPDRFSGHQFPNYSSELNVNALLLGDSALYLCASSSSRNEQFFGPGTRLTVL.

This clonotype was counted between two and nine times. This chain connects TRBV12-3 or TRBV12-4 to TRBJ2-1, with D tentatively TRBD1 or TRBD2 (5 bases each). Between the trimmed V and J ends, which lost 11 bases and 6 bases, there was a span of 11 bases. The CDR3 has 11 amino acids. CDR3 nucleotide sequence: TGTGCCGTGGGTGGGGGCAATGAGCAGTTCTTC. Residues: CAVGGGNEQFF.

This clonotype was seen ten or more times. CDR3 amino acids: CASSLHSGTPRLDNEQFF. The CDR3, as DNA: TGTGCCAGCAGCCTCCATTCCGGGACGCCCCGGTTAGACAATGAGCAGTTCTTC. The chain carries TRBV7-2 and TRBJ2-1, with D possibly called TRBD1 or TRBD2 (5 bases each). The CDR3 runs 18 residues. V was cut by 5 bases and J by 5 bases, with 25 bases left in between. Germline values: CDR1 SGHTA, CDR2 FQGNSA.

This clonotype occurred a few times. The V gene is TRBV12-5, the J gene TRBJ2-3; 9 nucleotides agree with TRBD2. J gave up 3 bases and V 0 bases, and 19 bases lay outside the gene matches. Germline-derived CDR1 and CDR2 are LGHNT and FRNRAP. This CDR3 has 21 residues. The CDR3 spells CASGLVLRRGRAIGVTDTQYF. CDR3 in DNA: TGTGCTAGTGGTTTGGTACTAAGGCGCGGGAGGGCCATTGGCGTAACAGATACGCAGTATTTT.

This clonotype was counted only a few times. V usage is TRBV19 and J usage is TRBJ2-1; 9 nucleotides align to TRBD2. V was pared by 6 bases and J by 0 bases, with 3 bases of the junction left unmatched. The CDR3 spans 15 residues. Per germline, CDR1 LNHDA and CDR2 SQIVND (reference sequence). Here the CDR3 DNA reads TGTGCCAGTAGGGCTAGCGGGAACTCCTACAATGAGCAGTTCTTC. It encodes CASRASGNSYNEQFF.

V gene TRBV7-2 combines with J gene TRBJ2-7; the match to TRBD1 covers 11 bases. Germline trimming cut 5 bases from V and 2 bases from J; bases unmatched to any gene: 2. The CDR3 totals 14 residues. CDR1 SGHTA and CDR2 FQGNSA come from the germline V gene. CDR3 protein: CASSVGQGAYEQYF. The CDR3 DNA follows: TGTGCCAGCAGCGTGGGACAGGGGGCCTACGAGCAGTACTTC.

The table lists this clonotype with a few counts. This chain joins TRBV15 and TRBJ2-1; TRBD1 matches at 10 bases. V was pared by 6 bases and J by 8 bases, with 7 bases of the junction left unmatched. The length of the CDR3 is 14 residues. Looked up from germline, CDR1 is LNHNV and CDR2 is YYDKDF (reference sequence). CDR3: CATRVDRGRYEQFF. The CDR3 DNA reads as TGTGCCACCAGAGTTGACAGGGGGCGTTATGAGCAGTTCTTC.

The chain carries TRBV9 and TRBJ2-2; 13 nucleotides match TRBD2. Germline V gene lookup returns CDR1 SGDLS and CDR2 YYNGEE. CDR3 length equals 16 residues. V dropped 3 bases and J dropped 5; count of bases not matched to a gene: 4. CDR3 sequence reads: CASSAGLAGVTGELFF. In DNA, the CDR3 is TGTGCCAGCAGCGCCGGACTAGCGGGAGTTACCGGGGAGCTGTTTTTT.

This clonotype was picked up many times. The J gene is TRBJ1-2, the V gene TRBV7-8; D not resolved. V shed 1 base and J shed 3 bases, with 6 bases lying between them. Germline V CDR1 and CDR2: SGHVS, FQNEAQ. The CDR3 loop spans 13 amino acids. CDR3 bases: TGTGCCAGCAGCTTAGACCGGGACTATGGCTACACCTTC. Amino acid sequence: CASSLDRDYGYTF. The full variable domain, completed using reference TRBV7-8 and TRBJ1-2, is GAGVSQSPRYKVAKRGQDVALRCDPISGHVSLFWYQQALGQGPEFLTYFQNEAQLDKSGLPSDRFFAERPEGSVSTLKIQRTQQEDSAVYLCASSLDRDYGYTFGSGTRLTVV.

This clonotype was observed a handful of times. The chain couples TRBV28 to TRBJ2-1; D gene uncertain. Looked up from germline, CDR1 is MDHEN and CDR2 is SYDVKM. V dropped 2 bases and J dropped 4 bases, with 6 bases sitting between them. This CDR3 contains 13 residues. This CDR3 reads CASSLSPYNEQFF. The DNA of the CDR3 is TGTGCCAGCAGTTTAAGCCCATACAATGAGCAGTTCTTC.

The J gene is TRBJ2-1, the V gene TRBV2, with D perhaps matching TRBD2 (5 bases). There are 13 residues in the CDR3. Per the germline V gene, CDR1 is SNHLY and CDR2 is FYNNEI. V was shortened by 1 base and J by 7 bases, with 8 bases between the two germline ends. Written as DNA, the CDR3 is TGTGCCAGCAGTGAAGGGCTAGCAAATGAGCAGTTCTTC. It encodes CASSEGLANEQFF.